The clone carrying this TCR beta chain has more than one count but fewer than ten. Its specificity is unknown. This sample was included in a study of CD8+CD57+ T cells in acquired aplastic anemia. Overall study findings and caveats: Patients and controls shared around 30 CD8+ CDR3 sequences.

Sequencing involved patients with CD8+CD57+ cell expansion previously shown by flow cytometry. Genomic DNA, serving as template, underwent TCR beta VDJ and CDR3 profiling. TCRdb reprocessed the reads via MiXCR and lists one record per CDR3 protein. The table records about 200,000 distinct CDR3 sequences, 65% of them present only once. Germline CDR1 DFQATT, CDR2 SNEGSKA (reference sequence). This CDR3 spans 13 amino acids. V lost 2 bases to trimming and J lost 7 bases; unmatched junction nucleotides: 6. This clonotype was sampled from a human donor with aplastic anemia. The specimen was sorted CD4+, CD8+, or CD8+CD57+ T cells (not recorded which) from PBMCs. This chain joins TRBV20-1 and TRBJ2-7, with 9 bases lining up with TRBD2. DNA of the CDR3: TGCAGTGCTAGATCTCTAGCGGGACTAGAGCAGTACTTC. Translation gives CSARSLAGLEQYF.